This TCR beta chain was profiled in a study of T-cell reconstitution after alpha-beta-depleted transplantation in children. Points from the study as a whole: As was reported, about two months after transplant, alpha-beta T cells came from several hundred expanded graft clones.

Preparation of the TCRbeta library involved a method that used unique molecular identifiers. From the PCR reads, TCRdb called clonotypes with MiXCR, one entry per CDR3 protein. The sample has about 590,000 distinct CDR3 sequences, 13% seen once. Germline-derived CDR1 and CDR2 are MDHEN and SYDVKM. The CDR3 is made up of 11 amino acids. There are many counts of this clonotype. Its antigen remains unidentified. A read error may explain this, as a much larger clone is one base away. The sequenced sample was PBMCs, mostly from graft donor cells, obtained 360 days after TCRalphabeta/CD19-depleted stem cell transplant. This clonotype was sampled from a male patient under 18 who had a stem cell transplant for acute myeloid leukemia, so the T cells may come from the graft donor. The genes are TRBV28 and TRBJ2-7, with D unresolved. CDR3 coding DNA: TGTGCCAGCAGTTTCTCCTCCGAGCAGTACTTC. Protein: CASSFSSEQYF.